These 13 T cell receptor beta chains came from one sample sequenced in a study of cytomegalovirus exposure and HLA in healthy donors. The PCR had 60 Vbeta and 13 Jbeta primers. Repertoires were generated with immunoSEQ multiplex PCR, while TCRdb's copy carries only in-frame clones and drops some. The sample consists of over 70,000 clones, about 66% of them appearing once. The sequencing sample was made of PBMCs. These receptors came from a man aged 25 to 40 in good health and CMV-seronegative.

The chain carries TRBV10-3 and TRBJ1-1, with TRBD1 matching 7 bases. Unmatched junction bases numbered 2, after V lost 3 bases and J lost 1 base. Germline V gene lookup returns CDR1 ENHRY and CDR2 SYGVKD. This CDR3 spans 14 amino acids. DNA for the CDR3: TGTGCCATCAGTGATACAGGGGCGAACACTGAAGCTTTCTTT. Its translation is CAISDTGANTEAFF.

The chain carries TRBV2 and TRBJ2-2; 8 positions agree with TRBD1. Germline values: CDR1 SNHLY, CDR2 FYNNEI. This CDR3 has 15 residues. Trimming took 5 bases from V and 1 from J; bases not matched to a gene: 3. CDR3 sequence reads: CASSRDRLNTGELFF. The CDR3 region has the DNA TGTGCCAGCAGTAGGGACAGGTTGAACACCGGGGAGCTGTTTTTT. Complete variable domain (other parts from reference TRBV2 and TRBJ2-2): EPEVTQTPSHQVTQMGQEVILRCVPISNHLYFYWYRQILGQKVEFLVSFYNNEISEKSEIFDDQFSVERPDGSNFTLKIRSTKLEDSAMYFCASSRDRLNTGELFFGEGSRLTVL.

There are a few counts of this clone. The V gene is TRBV5-1, the J gene TRBJ2-7; D unclear. CDR1 and CDR2 (germline): SGHRS, YFSETQ. Trimming took off 0 bases at V and 6 bases at J, with 7 bases between the two ends. The CDR3 has 12 amino acids. The CDR3 here is CASSLAGSEQYF. CDR3 DNA sequence: TGCGCCAGCAGCTTGGCCGGGTCCGAGCAGTACTTC.

The chain joins TRBV27 to TRBJ1-1; 9 nucleotides align to TRBD1. After removal of 4 bases from V and 5 bases from J, the junction contained 5 bases not matched to a gene. Germline V gene data show CDR1 as MNHEY and CDR2 as SMNVEV (reference sequence). The length of the CDR3 is 14 residues. The CDR3 nucleotides read TGTGCCAGCAGTTCACAGGGGGCGCTAACTGAAGCTTTCTTT. Protein sequence: CASSSQGALTEAFF.

This clone was seen a handful of times. The rearrangement joins TRBV7-2 to TRBJ1-5; 11 nucleotides match TRBD1. This CDR3 spans 15 amino acids. Germline V gene lookup returns CDR1 SGHTA and CDR2 FQGNSA. V lost 4 bases, J lost 6 bases, and 5 bases stayed unmatched. Written as DNA, the CDR3 is TGTGCCAGCAGCTCAGGGACAGGGGGAGGTCAGCCCCAGCATTTT. Amino acids: CASSSGTGGGQPQHF.

The chain joins TRBV11-2 to TRBJ2-7; possibly TRBD1 for D (6 bases). The CDR3 totals 13 residues. With 6 bases removed from V and 0 bases from J, the gap between germline ends came to 9 bases. Germline CDR1 and CDR2: SGHAT and FQNNGV. CDR3 DNA: TGTGCCAGCAGGGACAGAAGCTCCTACGAGCAGTACTTC. Translation: CASRDRSSYEQYF.

The rearrangement links TRBV27 to TRBJ2-7; the match to TRBD1 covers 9 bases. Looked up from germline, CDR1 is MNHEY and CDR2 is SMNVEV (reference sequence). CDR3 length: 14 residues. Trimming at V came to 5 bases and at J to 7 bases, leaving 9 bases not matched to a gene. CDR3 nucleotide sequence: TGTGCCAGCAGTCCCTTTACACAGGGGGCAGAGCAGTACTTC. Protein sequence: CASSPFTQGAEQYF.

This clone has only a few counts. The chain is built from TRBV19 and TRBJ2-7; 9 positions match TRBD1. This CDR3 contains 16 residues. V lost 4 bases, J lost 2 bases, and 9 bases stayed unmatched. The germline CDR1 and CDR2 sequences are LNHDA and SQIVND (reference sequence). The CDR3 region is CASSRGQGGPAYEQYF. The DNA of the CDR3 is TGTGCCAGTAGTAGGGGACAGGGCGGTCCAGCCTACGAGCAGTACTTC.

This clone showed up just once. The chain couples TRBV5-1 to TRBJ2-1, with TRBD2 as a possible D gene (6 bases). This CDR3 region has 16 residues. The germline CDR1 and CDR2 sequences are SGHRS and YFSETQ. V lost 3 bases and J lost 0, with 13 bases in between. CDR3 coding DNA: TGCGCCAGCAGCTCCGGACTACCGAACTCCTACAATGAGCAGTTCTTC. This sequence encodes CASSSGLPNSYNEQFF.

V and J are TRBV7-8 and TRBJ2-7; 7 nucleotides match TRBD2. Germline V gene data show CDR1 as SGHVS and CDR2 as FQNEAQ. The CDR3 has 13 amino acids. After removal of 1 base from V and 6 bases from J, the junction contained 3 bases not matched to a gene. CDR3 DNA: TGTGCCAGCAGCTTAGGCGGGAGCTTCGAGCAGTACTTC. Protein product: CASSLGGSFEQYF. Combining the CDR3 with reference TRBV7-8 and TRBJ2-7 gives the whole variable domain GAGVSQSPRYKVAKRGQDVALRCDPISGHVSLFWYQQALGQGPEFLTYFQNEAQLDKSGLPSDRFFAERPEGSVSTLKIQRTQQEDSAVYLCASSLGGSFEQYFGPGTRLTVT.

The rearrangement uses TRBV7-9 and TRBJ1-2; perhaps TRBD1 as D (6 bases). The V gene's germline CDR1 is SEHNR and CDR2 FQNEAQ (reference sequence). The CDR3 has 15 residues. V gave up 1 base and J gave up 4 bases, with 13 bases separating them. DNA of the CDR3: TGTGCCAGCAGCTTAGGGGCCGGACAGACCTATGGCTACACCTTC. It translates to CASSLGAGQTYGYTF.

The CDR3 sequence: CAWSEHREQPQHF. The CDR3 nucleotides are TGTGCCTGGAGTGAACACAGGGAACAGCCCCAGCATTTT. This chain joins TRBV30 and TRBJ1-5; D is possibly TRBD1 (6 bases). The CDR3 totals 13 residues. V was pared by 1 base and J by 7 bases, with 11 bases between. Germline CDR1 reads GTSNPN; CDR2 reads SVGIG (reference sequence).

The chain employs TRBV7-3 and TRBJ1-2; 10 positions agree with TRBD1. This CDR3 has 16 amino acids. Germline V CDR1 and CDR2: SGHTA, FQGTGA. V dropped 5 bases and J dropped 5; count of bases not matched to a gene: 11. The CDR3 DNA reads TGTGCCAGCAGCCCTCCGGGACAGGGGCCAGGGTATGGCTACACCTTC. Encoded protein: CASSPPGQGPGYGYTF.